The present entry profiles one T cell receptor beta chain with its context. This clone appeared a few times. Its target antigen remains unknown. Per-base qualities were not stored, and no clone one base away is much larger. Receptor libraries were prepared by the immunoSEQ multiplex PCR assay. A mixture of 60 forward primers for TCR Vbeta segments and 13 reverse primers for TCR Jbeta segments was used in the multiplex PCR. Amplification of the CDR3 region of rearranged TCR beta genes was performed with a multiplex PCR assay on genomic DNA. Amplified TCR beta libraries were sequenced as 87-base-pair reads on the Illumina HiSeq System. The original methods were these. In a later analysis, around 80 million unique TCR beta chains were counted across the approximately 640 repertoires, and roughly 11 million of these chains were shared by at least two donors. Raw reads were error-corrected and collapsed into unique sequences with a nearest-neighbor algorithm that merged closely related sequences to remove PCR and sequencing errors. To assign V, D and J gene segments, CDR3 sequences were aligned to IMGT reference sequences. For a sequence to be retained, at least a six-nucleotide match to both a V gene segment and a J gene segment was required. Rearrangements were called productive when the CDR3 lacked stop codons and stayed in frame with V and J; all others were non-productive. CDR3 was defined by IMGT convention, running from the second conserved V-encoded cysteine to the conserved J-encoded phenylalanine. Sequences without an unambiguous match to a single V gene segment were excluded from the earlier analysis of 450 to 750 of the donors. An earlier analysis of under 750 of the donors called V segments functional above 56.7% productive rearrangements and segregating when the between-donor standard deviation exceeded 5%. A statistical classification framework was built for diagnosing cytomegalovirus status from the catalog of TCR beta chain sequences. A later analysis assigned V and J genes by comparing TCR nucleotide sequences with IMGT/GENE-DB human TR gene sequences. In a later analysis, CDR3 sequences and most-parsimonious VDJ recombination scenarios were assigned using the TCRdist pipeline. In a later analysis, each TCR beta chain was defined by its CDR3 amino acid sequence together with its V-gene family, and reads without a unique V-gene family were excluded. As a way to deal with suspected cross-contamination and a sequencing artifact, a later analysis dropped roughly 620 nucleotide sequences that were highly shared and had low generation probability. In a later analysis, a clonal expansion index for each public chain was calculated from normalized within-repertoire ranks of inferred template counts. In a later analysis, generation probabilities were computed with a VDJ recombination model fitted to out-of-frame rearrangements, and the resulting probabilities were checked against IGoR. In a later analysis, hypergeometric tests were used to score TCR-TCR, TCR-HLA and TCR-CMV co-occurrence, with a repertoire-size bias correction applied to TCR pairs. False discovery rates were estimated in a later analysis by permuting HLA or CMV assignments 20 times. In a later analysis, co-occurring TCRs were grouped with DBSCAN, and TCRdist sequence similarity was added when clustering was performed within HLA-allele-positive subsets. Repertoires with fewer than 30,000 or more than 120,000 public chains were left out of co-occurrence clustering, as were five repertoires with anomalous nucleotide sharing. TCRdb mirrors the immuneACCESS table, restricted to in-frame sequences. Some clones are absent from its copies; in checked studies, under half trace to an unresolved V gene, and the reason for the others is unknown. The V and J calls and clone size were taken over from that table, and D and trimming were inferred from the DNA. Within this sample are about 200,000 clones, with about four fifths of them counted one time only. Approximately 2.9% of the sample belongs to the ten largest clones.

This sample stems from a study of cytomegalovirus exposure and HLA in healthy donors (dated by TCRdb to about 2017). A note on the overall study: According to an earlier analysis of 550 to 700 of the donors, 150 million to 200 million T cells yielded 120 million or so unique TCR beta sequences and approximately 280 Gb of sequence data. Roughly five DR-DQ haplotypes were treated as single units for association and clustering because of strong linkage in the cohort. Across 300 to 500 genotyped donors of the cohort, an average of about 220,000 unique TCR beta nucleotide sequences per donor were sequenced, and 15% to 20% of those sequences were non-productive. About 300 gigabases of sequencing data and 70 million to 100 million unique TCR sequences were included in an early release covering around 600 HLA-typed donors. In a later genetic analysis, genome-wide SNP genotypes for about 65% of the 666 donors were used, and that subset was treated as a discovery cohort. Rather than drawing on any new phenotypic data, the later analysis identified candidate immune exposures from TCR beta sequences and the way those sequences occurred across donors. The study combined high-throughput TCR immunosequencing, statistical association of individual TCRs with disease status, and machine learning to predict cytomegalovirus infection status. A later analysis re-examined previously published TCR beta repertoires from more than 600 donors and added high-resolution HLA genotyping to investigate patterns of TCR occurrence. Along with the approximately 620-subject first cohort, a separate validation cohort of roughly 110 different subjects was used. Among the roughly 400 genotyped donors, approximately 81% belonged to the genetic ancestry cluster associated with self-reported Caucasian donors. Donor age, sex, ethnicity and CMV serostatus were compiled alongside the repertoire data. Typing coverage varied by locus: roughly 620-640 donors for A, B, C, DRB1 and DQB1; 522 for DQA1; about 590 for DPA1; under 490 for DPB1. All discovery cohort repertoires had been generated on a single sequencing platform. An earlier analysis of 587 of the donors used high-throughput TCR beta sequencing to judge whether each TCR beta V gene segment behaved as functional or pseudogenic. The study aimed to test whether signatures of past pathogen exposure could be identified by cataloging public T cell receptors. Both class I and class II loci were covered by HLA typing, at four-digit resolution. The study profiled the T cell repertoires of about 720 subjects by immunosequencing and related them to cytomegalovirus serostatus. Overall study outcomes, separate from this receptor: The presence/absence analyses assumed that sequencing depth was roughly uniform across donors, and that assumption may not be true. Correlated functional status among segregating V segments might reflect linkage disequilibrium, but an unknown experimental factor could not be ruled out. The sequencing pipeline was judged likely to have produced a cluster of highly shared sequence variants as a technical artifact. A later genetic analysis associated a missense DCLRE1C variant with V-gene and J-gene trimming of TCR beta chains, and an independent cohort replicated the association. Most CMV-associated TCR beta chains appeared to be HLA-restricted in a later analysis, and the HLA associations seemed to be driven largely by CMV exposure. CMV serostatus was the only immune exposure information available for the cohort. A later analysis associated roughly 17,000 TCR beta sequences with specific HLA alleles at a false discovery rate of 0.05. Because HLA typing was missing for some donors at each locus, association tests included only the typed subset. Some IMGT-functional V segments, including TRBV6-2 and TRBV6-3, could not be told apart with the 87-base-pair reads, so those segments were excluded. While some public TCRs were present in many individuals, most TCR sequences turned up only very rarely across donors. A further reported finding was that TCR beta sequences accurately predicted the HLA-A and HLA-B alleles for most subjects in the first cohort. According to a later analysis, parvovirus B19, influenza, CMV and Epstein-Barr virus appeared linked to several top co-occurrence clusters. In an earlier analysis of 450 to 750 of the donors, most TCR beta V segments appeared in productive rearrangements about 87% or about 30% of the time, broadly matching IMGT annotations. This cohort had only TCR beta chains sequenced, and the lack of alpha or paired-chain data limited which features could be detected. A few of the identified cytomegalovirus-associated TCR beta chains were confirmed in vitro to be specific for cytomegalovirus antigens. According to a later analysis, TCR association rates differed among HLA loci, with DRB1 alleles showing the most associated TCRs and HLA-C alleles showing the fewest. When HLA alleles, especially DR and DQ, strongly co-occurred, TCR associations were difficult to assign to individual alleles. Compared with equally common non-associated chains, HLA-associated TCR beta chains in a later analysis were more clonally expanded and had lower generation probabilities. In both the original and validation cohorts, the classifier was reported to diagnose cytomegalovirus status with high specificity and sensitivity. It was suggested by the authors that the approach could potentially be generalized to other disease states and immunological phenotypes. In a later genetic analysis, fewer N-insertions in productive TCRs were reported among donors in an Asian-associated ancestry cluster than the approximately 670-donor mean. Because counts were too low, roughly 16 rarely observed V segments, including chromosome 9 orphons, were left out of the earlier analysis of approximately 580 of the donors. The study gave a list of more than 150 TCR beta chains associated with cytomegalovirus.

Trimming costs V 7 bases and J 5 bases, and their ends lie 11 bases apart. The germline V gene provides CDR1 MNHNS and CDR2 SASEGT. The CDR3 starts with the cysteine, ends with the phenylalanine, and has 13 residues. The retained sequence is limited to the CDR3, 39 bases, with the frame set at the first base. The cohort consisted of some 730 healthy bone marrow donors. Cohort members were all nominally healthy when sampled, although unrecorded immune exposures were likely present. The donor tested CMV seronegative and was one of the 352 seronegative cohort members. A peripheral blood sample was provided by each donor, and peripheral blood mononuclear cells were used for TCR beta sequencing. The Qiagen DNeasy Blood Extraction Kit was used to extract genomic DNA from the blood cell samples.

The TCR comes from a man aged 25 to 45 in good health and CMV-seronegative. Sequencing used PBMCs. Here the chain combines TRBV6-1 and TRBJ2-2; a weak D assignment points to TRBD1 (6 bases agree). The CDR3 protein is CASKYQGTGELFF. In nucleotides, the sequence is TGTGCCAGCAAGTATCAGGGGACCGGGGAGCTGTTTTTT.